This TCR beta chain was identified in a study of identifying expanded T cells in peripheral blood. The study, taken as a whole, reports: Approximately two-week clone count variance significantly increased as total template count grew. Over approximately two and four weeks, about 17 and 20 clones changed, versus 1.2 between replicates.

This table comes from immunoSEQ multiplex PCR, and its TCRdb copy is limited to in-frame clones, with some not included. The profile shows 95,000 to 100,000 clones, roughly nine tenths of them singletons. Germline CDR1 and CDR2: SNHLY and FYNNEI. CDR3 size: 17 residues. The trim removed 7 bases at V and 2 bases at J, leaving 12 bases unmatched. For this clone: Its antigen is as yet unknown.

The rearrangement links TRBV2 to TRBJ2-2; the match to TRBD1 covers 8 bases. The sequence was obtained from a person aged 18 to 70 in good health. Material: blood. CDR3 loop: CASNAPGTGDNTGELFF. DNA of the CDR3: TGTGCCAGCAACGCCCCGGGGACAGGAGATAACACCGGGGAGCTGTTTTTT.